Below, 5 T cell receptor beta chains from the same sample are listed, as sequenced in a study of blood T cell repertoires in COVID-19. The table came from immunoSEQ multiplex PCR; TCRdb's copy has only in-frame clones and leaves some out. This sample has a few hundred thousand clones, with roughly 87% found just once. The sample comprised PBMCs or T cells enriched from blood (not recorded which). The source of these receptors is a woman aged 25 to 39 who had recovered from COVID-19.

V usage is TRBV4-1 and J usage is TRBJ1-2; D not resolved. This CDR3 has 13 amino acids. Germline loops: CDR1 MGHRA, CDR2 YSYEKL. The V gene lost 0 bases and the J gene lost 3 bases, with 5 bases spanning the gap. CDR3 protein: CASSQDYDYGYTF. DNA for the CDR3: TGCGCCAGCAGCCAAGATTATGACTATGGCTACACCTTC.

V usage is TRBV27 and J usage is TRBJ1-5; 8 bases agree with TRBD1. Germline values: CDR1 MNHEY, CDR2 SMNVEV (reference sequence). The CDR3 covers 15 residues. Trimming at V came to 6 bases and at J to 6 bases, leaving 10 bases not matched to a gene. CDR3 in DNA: TGTGCCAGCAGACCCCTGACAGGGGAGGTTCAGCCCCAGCATTTT. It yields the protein CASRPLTGEVQPQHF.

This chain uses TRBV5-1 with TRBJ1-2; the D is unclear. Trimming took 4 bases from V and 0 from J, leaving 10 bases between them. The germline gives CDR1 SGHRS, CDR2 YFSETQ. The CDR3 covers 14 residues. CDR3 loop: CASSADSANYGYTF. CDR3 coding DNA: TGCGCCAGCAGCGCGGACTCAGCTAACTATGGCTACACCTTC.

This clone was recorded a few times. CDR3 nucleotides: TGTGCCAGCAGCCGGCCCCTAGCGGGAGGTAAGGCCGAGCAGTACTTC. Encoded protein: CASSRPLAGGKAEQYF. V usage is TRBV7-8 and J usage is TRBJ2-7; 11 bases agree with TRBD2. Germline loops: CDR1 SGHVS, CDR2 FQNEAQ. J gave up 6 bases and V 5 bases, and 12 bases lay outside the gene matches. The CDR3 runs to 16 residues.

The CDR3 sequence is CASSEHSYEQYF. CDR3 in DNA: TGTGCCAGCAGTGAACACAGTTACGAGCAGTACTTC. The V call is TRBV2, the J call TRBJ2-7; D is undetermined. The V gene lost 2 bases and the J gene lost 4 bases, with 6 bases spanning the gap. CDR1 and CDR2 (germline): SNHLY, FYNNEI. The length of the CDR3 is 12 residues.